This T cell receptor (beta chain) emerged from a study of regulatory T cells in long-lasting Graves disease. CDR3 length: 15 amino acids. V was trimmed by 5 bases and J by 7 bases, leaving 18 bases between them. CDR1 is LNHDA and CDR2 is SQIVND in the germline V gene (reference sequence). Specified time point: newly diagnosed GD, antithyroid drugs for less than 3 months. TCR sequences were obtained from RNA taken from PBMCs. In building TCR beta libraries, iRepertoire HTBI primers were used together with Arm-PCR of CDR3 regions. TCRdb reprocessed the multiplex PCR reads via MiXCR and lists one record per CDR3 protein. The top ten clones hold about 20% of a sample with roughly 420,000 distinct CDR3 sequences, about 14% of them seen once. The sample holds a few counts of this clonotype.

The clonotype was recovered from a female donor with Graves disease. Here the sequenced sample was peripheral blood mononuclear cells (PBMCs), taken at new diagnosis, from a patient treated with antithyroid drugs. The chain has TRBV19 and TRBJ1-5; no definite D call. The CDR3 DNA is TGTGCCAGTAGTGCCAGCCCTTCCGCGGGACAGCCCCAGCATTTT. Protein sequence: CASSASPSAGQPQHF.